Listed below are T cell receptor beta chains from one sample, sequenced in a study of T cell changes during pregnancy in multiple sclerosis. Method: immunoSEQ multiplex PCR; TCRdb's copy keeps in-frame clones and lacks some. The sample lists about 60,000 clones; 91% were seen once. Source: peripheral blood, taken before pregnancy. The receptors were gathered from a female donor with multiple sclerosis, enrolled in a pregnancy study. Each CDR3 is given with its conserved first and last residue. Each record gives: J gene, V gene, clone size, D gene, CDR3 DNA, CDR3 protein. A D gene is named only where the DNA matches it firmly. Clone size is given for some rows only: seen once, a few or many times, or a class if the clone is expanded.

>TRBJ1-2|TRBV30|NA|NA
TGTGCCTGGGCCCAAGGGGTCTATGGCTACACCTTC
CAWAQGVYGYTF
>TRBJ1-1|TRBV29-1|NA|TRBD1
TGCAGCGCCCGCATCCATACAGGGGACACTGAAGCTTTCTTT
CSARIHTGDTEAFF
>TRBJ1-1|TRBV4-1|NA|TRBD1
TGCGCCAGCAGCCAAGGTTGGGCAGGGGGCACTGAAGCTTTCTTT
CASSQGWAGGTEAFF
>TRBJ2-4|TRBV13|NA|NA
TGTGCCAGCAGCACTCGACAGACGAGAAAGGACATTCAGTACTTC
CASSTRQTRKDIQYF
>TRBJ1-5|TRBV6-5|NA|TRBD1
TGTGCCAGCAGGGAAACAGGGGGCTTAGCCCAGCATTTT
CASRETGGLAQHF
>TRBJ2-2|TRBV11-1|NA|NA
TGTGCCAGCAGCACCCGACCTAGCTCGGACACCGGGGAGCTGTTTTTT
CASSTRPSSDTGELFF
>TRBJ2-7|TRBV25-1|NA|NA
TGTGCCAGCAGTGACCTAACAGGAGGGGTTTACGAGCAGTACTTC
CASSDLTGGVYEQYF
>TRBJ1-2|TRBV13|NA|TRBD1
TGTGCCAGCAGGGGGGGACAGGGGGTGAAGTTCTATGGCTACACCTTC
CASRGGQGVKFYGYTF
>TRBJ2-7|TRBV11-2|NA|NA
TGTGCCAGCAGCTTAGAGAGGCAGACCTACGAGCAGTACTTC
CASSLERQTYEQYF
>TRBJ1-1|TRBV7-2|NA|NA
TGTGCCAGCAGCTTCGGCAGGGGGAACACTGAAGCTTTCTTT
CASSFGRGNTEAFF
>TRBJ2-5|TRBV25-1|few|NA
TGTGCCAGCAGTGAATTTAGGGGACAAGAGACCCAGTACTTC
CASSEFRGQETQYF
>TRBJ1-2|TRBV28|NA|NA
TGTGCCAGCAGTTTAGGACAGTATGGCTACACCTTC
CASSLGQYGYTF
>TRBJ1-2|TRBV19|NA|TRBD1
TGTGCCAGTAGTATTCCCGGGACAGGTTACTATGGCTACACCTTC
CASSIPGTGYYGYTF
>TRBJ2-7|TRBV6-1|NA|TRBD2
TGTGCCAGCAGTGGACCGGGACTATCCTACGAGCAGTACTTC
CASSGPGLSYEQYF
>TRBJ2-1|TRBV19|NA|TRBD1
TGTGCCAGTAGTCGACAGGGGGAGTTTTACAATGAGCAGTTCTTC
CASSRQGEFYNEQFF
>TRBJ2-2|TRBV19|NA|TRBD2
TGTGCCAGTCACCCGGGGGGGCCCACCGGGGAGCTGTTTTTT
CASHPGGPTGELFF
>TRBJ2-7|TRBV29-1|NA|NA
TGCAGCGTTGTAGAGACAGGCTACGAGCAGTACTTC
CSVVETGYEQYF